Listed below are T cell receptor beta chains from one sample, sequenced in a study of blood T cell repertoires in COVID-19. Some clones are missing from TCRdb's copy, which holds only in-frame ones; the method was immunoSEQ multiplex PCR. The data show approximately 210,000 clones, with roughly 90% seen just once and roughly 8.4% held by the top ten. Sequences were obtained from PBMCs or T cells enriched from blood (not recorded which). The receptors originated from a young woman who had recovered from COVID-19. Both conserved end residues are part of each CDR3. A D gene is named only where the DNA matches it firmly. Clone sizes are given selectively: once, few, many, or a class where the clone is expanded.

D gene: TRBD1; V gene: TRBV3-1/TRBV3-2; clone size: .; J gene: TRBJ2-7; CDR3 protein: CASSNRGQPGLNEQYF; CDR3 DNA: TGTGCCAGCAGCAACAGGGGACAGCCCGGGTTGAACGAGCAGTACTTC
D gene: TRBD2; V gene: TRBV5-1; clone size: .; J gene: TRBJ2-1; CDR3 protein: CASSSGGKSNEQFF; CDR3 DNA: TGCGCCAGTTCTAGCGGGGGTAAATCCAATGAGCAGTTCTTC
D gene: TRBD1; V gene: TRBV2; clone size: .; J gene: TRBJ1-2; CDR3 protein: CASSEDHRGEGGYTF; CDR3 DNA: TGTGCCAGCAGTGAAGACCACAGGGGGGAAGGCGGCTACACCTTC
D gene: TRBD2; V gene: TRBV7-8; clone size: .; J gene: TRBJ2-1; CDR3 protein: CASTGGGGDVEQFF; CDR3 DNA: TGTGCCAGCACAGGCGGCGGGGGGGACGTTGAGCAGTTCTTC
D gene: .; V gene: TRBV19; clone size: .; J gene: TRBJ1-5; CDR3 protein: CASRTRGNQPQHF; CDR3 DNA: TGTGCCAGCCGAACTCGGGGCAATCAGCCCCAGCATTTT
D gene: .; V gene: TRBV18; clone size: .; J gene: TRBJ1-4; CDR3 protein: CASSPGLNEKLFF; CDR3 DNA: TGTGCCAGCTCACCGGGGCTGAATGAAAAACTGTTTTTT
D gene: .; V gene: TRBV27; clone size: .; J gene: TRBJ2-3; CDR3 protein: CASSRKSGHTDTQYF; CDR3 DNA: TGTGCCAGCAGCCGAAAAAGCGGGCACACAGATACGCAGTATTTT
D gene: TRBD2; V gene: TRBV6-1; clone size: .; J gene: TRBJ2-2; CDR3 protein: CASSEWTSGGPVGELFF; CDR3 DNA: TGTGCCAGCAGTGAGTGGACTAGCGGGGGGCCGGTCGGGGAGCTGTTTTTT
D gene: TRBD1; V gene: TRBV2; clone size: once; J gene: TRBJ1-1; CDR3 protein: CASSPPGQVTEAFF; CDR3 DNA: TGTGCCAGCAGTCCACCGGGACAGGTCACTGAAGCTTTCTTT
D gene: TRBD2; V gene: TRBV27; clone size: .; J gene: TRBJ2-3; CDR3 protein: CASSPNGRPGTQYF; CDR3 DNA: TGTGCCAGCAGTCCGAACGGGAGGCCTGGTACGCAGTATTTT
D gene: .; V gene: TRBV19; clone size: .; J gene: TRBJ1-6; CDR3 protein: CASSIENPGTYNSPLHF; CDR3 DNA: TGTGCCAGTAGTATAGAAAACCCAGGGACCTATAATTCACCCCTCCACTTT
D gene: .; V gene: TRBV9; clone size: .; J gene: TRBJ1-6; CDR3 protein: CASSVGGGMRSPLHF; CDR3 DNA: TGTGCCAGCAGCGTAGGGGGAGGGATGAGGTCACCCCTCCACTTT
D gene: TRBD1; V gene: TRBV11-2; clone size: once; J gene: TRBJ1-1; CDR3 protein: CASSFATPRGRTEAFF; CDR3 DNA: TGTGCCAGCAGCTTCGCGACTCCCAGGGGGAGGACTGAAGCTTTCTTT
D gene: .; V gene: TRBV10-3; clone size: .; J gene: TRBJ1-4; CDR3 protein: CAISPGQPNEKLFF; CDR3 DNA: TGTGCCATCAGCCCAGGACAGCCAAATGAAAAACTGTTTTTT
D gene: TRBD2; V gene: TRBV19; clone size: .; J gene: TRBJ2-7; CDR3 protein: CANSFRDYTYEQYF; CDR3 DNA: TGTGCCAATAGTTTTCGGGACTATACCTACGAGCAGTACTTC
D gene: .; V gene: TRBV19; clone size: .; J gene: TRBJ2-4; CDR3 protein: CASSNQGSPGDIQYF; CDR3 DNA: TGTGCCAGTAGTAACCAAGGGTCTCCAGGGGACATTCAGTACTTC
D gene: TRBD2; V gene: TRBV28; clone size: few; J gene: TRBJ2-1; CDR3 protein: CASSPGGDQSGHEQFF; CDR3 DNA: TGTGCCAGCAGCCCCGGGGGGGACCAATCCGGCCATGAGCAGTTCTTC
D gene: .; V gene: TRBV5-5; clone size: .; J gene: TRBJ2-7; CDR3 protein: CASSWTEPLRQYF; CDR3 DNA: TGTGCCAGCAGCTGGACAGAGCCCCTAAGGCAGTACTTC
D gene: .; V gene: TRBV2; clone size: .; J gene: TRBJ2-1; CDR3 protein: CASSGAAGSYNEQFF; CDR3 DNA: TGTGCCAGCAGTGGAGCAGCGGGCTCCTACAATGAGCAGTTCTTC
D gene: TRBD2; V gene: TRBV7-9; clone size: .; J gene: TRBJ2-7; CDR3 protein: CASSIHGGFAYEQYF; CDR3 DNA: TGTGCCAGCAGCATCCACGGGGGGTTCGCCTACGAGCAGTACTTC
D gene: TRBD1; V gene: TRBV2; clone size: few; J gene: TRBJ1-5; CDR3 protein: CASSEGWTGGIHQPQHF; CDR3 DNA: TGTGCCAGCAGTGAAGGGTGGACAGGGGGAATTCATCAGCCCCAGCATTTT
D gene: TRBD2; V gene: TRBV7-6; clone size: .; J gene: TRBJ2-1; CDR3 protein: CASSLAASGGINEQFF; CDR3 DNA: TGTGCCAGCAGCTTAGCCGCTAGCGGGGGCATCAATGAGCAGTTCTTC
D gene: .; V gene: TRBV28; clone size: .; J gene: TRBJ1-4; CDR3 protein: CASSFGGNTNEKLFF; CDR3 DNA: TGTGCCAGCAGTTTTGGAGGGAATACTAATGAAAAACTGTTTTTT
D gene: .; V gene: TRBV12-3/TRBV12-4; clone size: .; J gene: TRBJ2-3; CDR3 protein: CASRRLVDTQYF; CDR3 DNA: TGTGCCAGCAGACGTTTAGTAGATACGCAGTATTTT
D gene: .; V gene: TRBV7-9; clone size: .; J gene: TRBJ1-2; CDR3 protein: CASSLSSVANYGYTF; CDR3 DNA: TGTGCCAGCAGCCTATCCTCTGTAGCTAACTATGGCTACACCTTC
D gene: .; V gene: TRBV12-3/TRBV12-4; clone size: .; J gene: TRBJ1-1; CDR3 protein: CASSLVRATEAFF; CDR3 DNA: TGTGCCAGCAGTTTAGTCAGGGCCACTGAAGCTTTCTTT
D gene: .; V gene: TRBV2; clone size: .; J gene: TRBJ2-1; CDR3 protein: CASLKVGGVYNEQFF; CDR3 DNA: TGTGCCAGCTTGAAGGTAGGGGGGGTCTACAATGAGCAGTTCTTC
D gene: .; V gene: TRBV11-2; clone size: .; J gene: TRBJ2-1; CDR3 protein: CASSLNPLGLNEQFF; CDR3 DNA: TGTGCCAGCAGCTTAAACCCCCTTGGGCTCAATGAGCAGTTCTTC
D gene: .; V gene: TRBV29-1; clone size: .; J gene: TRBJ2-7; CDR3 protein: CSVRTASSYEQYF; CDR3 DNA: TGCAGCGTGAGGACAGCGAGCTCCTACGAGCAGTACTTC
D gene: .; V gene: TRBV7-9; clone size: .; J gene: TRBJ1-1; CDR3 protein: CASSPQDGAEAFF; CDR3 DNA: TGTGCCAGCAGTCCTCAAGACGGAGCTGAAGCTTTCTTT
D gene: .; V gene: TRBV28; clone size: .; J gene: TRBJ1-2; CDR3 protein: CASSSRGYTF; CDR3 DNA: TGTGCCAGCAGTTCCCGGGGCTACACCTTC
D gene: TRBD1; V gene: TRBV27; clone size: .; J gene: TRBJ2-2; CDR3 protein: CASSLRGGDTGELFF; CDR3 DNA: TGTGCCAGCAGTTTACGAGGGGGCGATACCGGGGAGCTGTTTTTT
D gene: TRBD1; V gene: TRBV7-9; clone size: .; J gene: TRBJ1-2; CDR3 protein: CASSSGQGINYGYTF; CDR3 DNA: TGTGCCAGCAGCTCGGGACAGGGGATAAACTATGGCTACACCTTC
D gene: .; V gene: TRBV30; clone size: .; J gene: TRBJ2-2; CDR3 protein: CAWSVSLAGELFF; CDR3 DNA: TGTGCCTGGAGTGTTTCCCTCGCCGGGGAGCTGTTTTTT
D gene: .; V gene: TRBV12-3/TRBV12-4; clone size: .; J gene: TRBJ2-5; CDR3 protein: CASSAGPRETQYF; CDR3 DNA: TGTGCCAGCAGCGCAGGGCCACGGGAGACCCAGTACTTC
D gene: .; V gene: TRBV4-1; clone size: .; J gene: TRBJ2-1; CDR3 protein: CASSRPGARYNEQFF; CDR3 DNA: TGCGCCAGCAGTCGCCCGGGAGCTAGGTACAATGAGCAGTTCTTC
D gene: TRBD2; V gene: TRBV9; clone size: once; J gene: TRBJ2-3; CDR3 protein: CASSPSGTRLKDTQYF; CDR3 DNA: TGTGCCAGCAGCCCCTCCGGGACTAGATTGAAAGATACGCAGTATTTT
D gene: .; V gene: TRBV9; clone size: few; J gene: TRBJ1-5; CDR3 protein: CASGKHREKAQPQHF; CDR3 DNA: TGTGCCAGCGGAAAACACAGGGAGAAGGCTCAGCCCCAGCATTTT
D gene: .; V gene: TRBV19; clone size: .; J gene: TRBJ1-2; CDR3 protein: CASSDRFGGYTF; CDR3 DNA: TGTGCCAGTAGTGACCGATTCGGGGGCTACACCTTC